The rows below give T cell receptor beta chains drawn from one sample of a study of Graves' ophthalmopathy and Graves' hyperthyroidism. TCRdb redid the calling of the multiplex PCR reads with MiXCR, one entry per CDR3 protein. The data contain 580,000 or so distinct CDR3 sequences, about two fifths of them singletons. Input material: peripheral blood or thyroid tissue (not recorded which). Receptors were obtained from an adult man with Graves' hyperthyroidism. Each CDR3 is given with its conserved first and last residue. A D gene is named only where the DNA matches it firmly. The size entry is marked missing in some rows and otherwise reads once, few, many or a size class.

>TRBV13|TRBJ2-2|-|many
CASSWTGELFF
TGTGCCAGCAGCTGGACCGGGGAGCTGTTTTTT
>TRBV15|TRBJ1-1|-|many
CATSSLEGTEAFF
TGTGCCACCAGCAGTCTCGAGGGGACTGAAGCTTTCTTT
>TRBV12-3/TRBV12-4|TRBJ1-5|TRBD1|few
CASSSSATGGARQPQHF
TGTGCCAGCAGTTCGTCGGCAACAGGGGGCGCGCGGCAGCCCCAGCATTTT
>TRBV19|TRBJ1-2|-|-
CASSIGQTYGYTF
TGTGCCAGTAGTATAGGGCAGACCTATGGCTACACCTTC
>TRBV29-1|TRBJ1-2|-|-
CSVDSRRGYGYTF
TGCAGCGTTGACTCCAGGCGCGGCTATGGCTACACCTTC
>TRBV20-1|TRBJ1-4|-|many
CSANVQGANEKLFF
TGCAGTGCTAACGTGCAGGGCGCTAATGAAAAACTGTTTTTT
>TRBV9|TRBJ2-2|-|many
CASSVLARTGELFF
TGTGCCAGCAGCGTGTTAGCAAGGACCGGGGAGCTGTTTTTT
>TRBV25-1|TRBJ1-1|TRBD1|-
CASSPTGGRGTEAFF
TGTGCCAGCAGTCCGACAGGGGGAAGGGGCACTGAAGCTTTCTTT
>TRBV29-1|TRBJ2-7|TRBD2|-
CSVEVRGLAGGGTYEQYF
TGCAGCGTTGAAGTGAGGGGACTAGCGGGAGGAGGGACCTACGAGCAGTACTTC
>TRBV20-1|TRBJ1-2|-|-
CSYLSGYNGYTF
TGCAGTTACTTGTCAGGGTATAATGGCTACACCTTC
>TRBV2|TRBJ2-2|TRBD2|many
CASSGGSTGELFF
TGTGCCAGCAGCGGGGGGAGCACCGGGGAGCTGTTTTTT
>TRBV6-1|TRBJ1-5|-|many
CASSGFSNQPQHF
TGTGCCAGCAGTGGGTTTAGCAATCAGCCCCAGCATTTT
>TRBV7-9|TRBJ2-7|-|-
CASSLGWDTGTYEQYF
TGTGCCAGCAGCTTAGGATGGGACACGGGAACGTACGAGCAGTACTTC
>TRBV10-3|TRBJ2-7|-|once
CAIGASGNEQYF
TGTGCCATTGGGGCCTCGGGGAACGAGCAGTACTTC
>TRBV25-1|TRBJ1-1|-|many
CASSERLGGNTEAFF
TGTGCCAGCAGTGAAAGACTCGGAGGGAACACTGAAGCTTTCTTT
>TRBV7-8|TRBJ2-5|-|few
CASSQDPTGIYQETQYF
TGTGCCAGCAGCCAAGACCCCACAGGGATCTACCAAGAGACCCAGTACTTC
>TRBV19|TRBJ2-1|TRBD1|-
CASSIQGASYNEQFF
TGTGCCAGTAGTATCCAGGGGGCAAGTTACAATGAGCAGTTCTTC
>TRBV20-1|TRBJ2-1|-|-
CSASSAGSSYNEQFF
TGCAGTGCTAGCTCTGCGGGTAGCTCCTACAATGAGCAGTTCTTC
>TRBV25-1|TRBJ1-5|-|-
CASSVQGLNQPQHF
TGTGCCAGCAGTGTACAGGGATTAAATCAGCCCCAGCATTTT
>TRBV7-6|TRBJ2-2|-|-
CASSRHDNTGELFF
TGTGCCAGCAGCCGACACGATAACACCGGGGAGCTGTTTTTT
>TRBV10-3|TRBJ1-4|-|-
CAISEQSDTEKLFF
TGTGCCATCAGTGAGCAGTCAGACACTGAAAAACTGTTTTTT
>TRBV29-1|TRBJ2-2|TRBD2|-
CSALAGTGELFF
TGCAGCGCTCTAGCGGGCACCGGGGAGCTGTTTTTT
>TRBV29-1|TRBJ1-2|-|many
CSGMDGNYGYTF
TGCAGCGGAATGGACGGGAACTATGGCTACACCTTC
>TRBV5-6|TRBJ1-3|-|-
CASSYGRNTIYF
TGTGCCAGCAGCTACGGAAGAAACACCATATATTTT
>TRBV2|TRBJ2-2|TRBD1|-
CASSEADTGAGELFF
TGTGCCAGCAGTGAAGCGGATACAGGGGCCGGGGAGCTGTTTTTT
>TRBV9|TRBJ2-1|-|-
CASSGAGLSYNEQFF
TGTGCCAGCAGCGGAGCGGGTTTGTCCTACAATGAGCAGTTCTTC
>TRBV13|TRBJ1-3|-|-
CASSVSGTSGNTIYF
TGTGCCAGCAGCGTCAGCGGGACCTCTGGAAACACCATATATTTT
>TRBV12-3/TRBV12-4|TRBJ2-2|TRBD2|many
CASSRGTSGTGELFF
TGTGCCAGCTCGAGGGGAACTAGCGGGACCGGGGAGCTGTTTTTT
>TRBV19|TRBJ2-1|TRBD2|-
CASSLRTSGITSNEQFF
TGTGCCAGTAGTCTCAGGACTAGCGGGATAACGAGCAATGAGCAGTTCTTC
>TRBV7-2|TRBJ2-7|-|-
CASRQLNEQYF
TGTGCCAGCAGACAACTCAATGAGCAGTACTTC
>TRBV7-9|TRBJ1-1|TRBD1|few
CASSSRQGMDTEAFF
TGTGCCAGCAGCTCCCGACAGGGGATGGACACTGAAGCTTTCTTT
>TRBV7-9|TRBJ1-5|-|many
CASSLDGIRPQHF
TGTGCCAGCAGCCTGGACGGTATCAGGCCCCAGCATTTT
>TRBV5-8|TRBJ2-5|TRBD2|many
CASSLDLAGRETQYF
TGTGCCAGCAGCCTGGACTTAGCGGGAAGGGAGACCCAGTACTTC
>TRBV2|TRBJ1-2|-|many
CASRGGGLGYTF
TGTGCCAGCAGAGGAGGCGGGTTAGGCTACACCTTC
>TRBV7-9|TRBJ1-6|-|many
CASSLSQENSPLHF
TGTGCCAGCAGCTTAAGTCAGGAGAATTCACCCCTCCACTTT
>TRBV2|TRBJ1-3|TRBD1|many
CASSQTDRKGAGNTIYF
TGTGCCAGCAGTCAAACGGACAGGAAGGGTGCTGGAAACACCATATATTTT
>TRBV7-6|TRBJ1-1|-|many
CASSLRSFTEYGDTEAFF
TGTGCCAGCAGCTTACGGAGTTTCACAGAGTACGGCGACACTGAAGCTTTCTTT
>TRBV7-2|TRBJ2-3|-|-
CASSFLSDTQYF
TGTGCCAGCAGCTTCCTTTCAGATACGCAGTATTTT
>TRBV10-3|TRBJ2-5|TRBD2|-
CAISLGLAGKRGETQYF
TGTGCCATCAGTCTGGGACTAGCGGGAAAGAGGGGAGAGACCCAGTACTTC
>TRBV5-8|TRBJ2-5|-|-
CASSLTDGFVETQYF
TGTGCCAGCAGCTTGACCGACGGATTTGTAGAGACCCAGTACTTC
>TRBV7-2|TRBJ1-6|-|few
CASSQELALLLDGSNSPLHF
TGTGCCAGCAGCCAAGAACTGGCCCTCCTGCTGGATGGGAGTAATTCACCCCTCCACTTT
>TRBV15|TRBJ2-5|-|many
CATSRDQASHLLETQYF
TGTGCCACCAGCAGAGATCAGGCTAGCCACCTTTTGGAGACCCAGTACTTC
>TRBV30|TRBJ1-1|-|few
CAWSGQMNTEAFF
TGTGCCTGGAGTGGACAGATGAACACTGAAGCTTTCTTT
>TRBV7-9|TRBJ2-7|-|-
CASSLRSGNNEQYF
TGTGCCAGCAGCCTAAGATCAGGGAACAACGAGCAGTACTTC
>TRBV7-2|TRBJ1-2|TRBD1|-
CASTPSGTGSHGYTF
TGTGCCAGCACCCCCAGCGGGACAGGGTCCCATGGCTACACCTTC
>TRBV7-2|TRBJ1-1|-|-
CASSLYTRGTEAFF
TGTGCCAGCAGCTTGTATACCAGGGGTACTGAAGCTTTCTTT
>TRBV7-9|TRBJ2-7|TRBD2|-
CASSSSTGTSSVEQYF
TGTGCCAGCAGCAGCTCGACAGGGACTAGCTCGGTCGAGCAGTACTTC
>TRBV7-8|TRBJ2-7|-|many
CASSLAPFLVGDYEQYF
TGTGCCAGCAGCTTAGCCCCCTTCCTAGTGGGAGACTACGAGCAGTACTTC
>TRBV15|TRBJ2-7|TRBD2|few
CATSRGGLAGGSPYEQYF
TGTGCCACCAGCAGAGGGGGACTAGCGGGAGGAAGCCCCTACGAGCAGTACTTC
>TRBV7-9|TRBJ1-2|-|-
CASSLGQAEYGYTF
TGTGCCAGCAGCTTAGGACAGGCGGAATATGGCTACACCTTC
>TRBV7-9|TRBJ2-7|-|many
CASSLGIGVEQYF
TGTGCCAGCAGCTTAGGTATTGGGGTAGAGCAGTACTTC